This T cell receptor (beta chain) was captured in a study of cytomegalovirus exposure and HLA in healthy donors. Study-level findings and limits: Earlier findings revealed that most TCR beta V segments proved productive either about 87% or about 30% of the time. It was 150 to 200 TCR beta chains that were listed as cytomegalovirus-associated. Later genetic work tied a missense DCLRE1C variant to beta-chain V and J trimming.

Deletions cut 0 bases from V and 0 bases from J, with 8 bases between. The germline V gene encodes CDR1 PRHDT and CDR2 FYEKMQ (reference sequence). The length of the CDR3 is 15 residues. This clone was counted only a few times. The antigen is unknown. Each donor was healthy, and each was a bone marrow donor. A multiplex PCR was run with 60 Vbeta primers and 13 Jbeta primers. Sequenced by immunoSEQ multiplex PCR; TCRdb stores in-frame clones only, minus some. The table has about 150,000 clones, approximately 9% seen once. The chain carries TRBV13 and TRBJ2-5; maybe TRBD1 (6 bases). This TCR was recovered from a male donor in good health and CMV-seronegative. Sequenced material: PBMCs. DNA of the CDR3: TGTGCCAGCAGCTTAGGGGGGGCGTACCAAGAGACCCAGTACTTC. Protein sequence: CASSLGGAYQETQYF. Combining the CDR3 with reference TRBV13 and TRBJ2-5 gives the whole variable domain AAGVIQSPRHLIKEKRETATLKCYPIPRHDTVYWYQQGPGQDPQFLISFYEKMQSDKGSIPDRFSAQQFSDYHSELNMSSLELGDSALYFCASSLGGAYQETQYFGPGTRLLVL.